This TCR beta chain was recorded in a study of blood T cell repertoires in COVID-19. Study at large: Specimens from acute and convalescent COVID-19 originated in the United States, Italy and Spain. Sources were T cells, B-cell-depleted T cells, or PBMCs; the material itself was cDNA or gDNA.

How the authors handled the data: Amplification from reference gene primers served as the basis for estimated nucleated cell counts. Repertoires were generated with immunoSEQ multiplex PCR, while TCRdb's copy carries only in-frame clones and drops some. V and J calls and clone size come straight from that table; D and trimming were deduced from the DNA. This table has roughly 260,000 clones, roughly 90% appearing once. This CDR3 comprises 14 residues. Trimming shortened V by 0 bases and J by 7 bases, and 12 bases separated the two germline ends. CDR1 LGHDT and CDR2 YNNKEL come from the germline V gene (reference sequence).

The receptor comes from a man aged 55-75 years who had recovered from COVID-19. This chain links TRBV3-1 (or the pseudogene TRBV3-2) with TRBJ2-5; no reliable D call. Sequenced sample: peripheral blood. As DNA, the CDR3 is TGTGCCAGCAGCCAAGATATTGTTTCGCGGACCCAGTACTTC. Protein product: CASSQDIVSRTQYF.